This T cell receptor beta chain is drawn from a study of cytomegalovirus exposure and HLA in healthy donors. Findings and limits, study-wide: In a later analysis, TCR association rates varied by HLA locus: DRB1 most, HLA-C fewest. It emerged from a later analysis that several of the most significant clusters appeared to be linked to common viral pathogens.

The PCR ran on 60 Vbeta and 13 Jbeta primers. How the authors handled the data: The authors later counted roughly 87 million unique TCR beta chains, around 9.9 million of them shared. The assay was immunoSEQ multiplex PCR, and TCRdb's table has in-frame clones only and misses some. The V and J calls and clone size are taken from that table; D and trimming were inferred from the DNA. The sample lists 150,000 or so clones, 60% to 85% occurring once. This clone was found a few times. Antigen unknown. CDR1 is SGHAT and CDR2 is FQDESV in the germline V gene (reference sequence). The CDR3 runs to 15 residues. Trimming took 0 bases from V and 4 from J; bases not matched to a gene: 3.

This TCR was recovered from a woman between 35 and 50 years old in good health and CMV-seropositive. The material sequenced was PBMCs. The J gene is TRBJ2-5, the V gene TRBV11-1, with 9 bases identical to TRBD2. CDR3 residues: CASSLAGLALETQYF. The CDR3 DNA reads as TGTGCCAGCAGCTTAGCGGGACTAGCACTAGAGACCCAGTACTTC. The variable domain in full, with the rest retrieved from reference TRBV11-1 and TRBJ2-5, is EAEVAQSPRYKITEKSQAVAFWCDPISGHATLYWYRQILGQGPELLVQFQDESVVDDSQLPKDRFSAERLKGVDSTLKIQPAELGDSAMYLCASSLAGLALETQYFGPGTRLLVL.